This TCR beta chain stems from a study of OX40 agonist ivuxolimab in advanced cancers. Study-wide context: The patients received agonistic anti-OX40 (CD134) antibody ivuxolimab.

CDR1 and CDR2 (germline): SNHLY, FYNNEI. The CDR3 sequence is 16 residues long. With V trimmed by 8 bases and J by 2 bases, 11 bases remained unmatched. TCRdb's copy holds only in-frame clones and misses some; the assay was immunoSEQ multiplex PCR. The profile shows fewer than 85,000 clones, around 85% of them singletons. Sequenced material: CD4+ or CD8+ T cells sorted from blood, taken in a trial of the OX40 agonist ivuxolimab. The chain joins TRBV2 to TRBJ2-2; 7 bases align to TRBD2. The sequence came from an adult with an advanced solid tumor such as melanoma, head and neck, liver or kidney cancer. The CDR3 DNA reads TGTGCCAGCTCCGTCCCGACTAGCCCTAACACCGGGGAGCTGTTTTTT. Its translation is CASSVPTSPNTGELFF.